This T cell receptor beta chain was sequenced in a study of CD8+CD57+ T cells in acquired aplastic anemia. The wider study: The sorted CD4+ and CD8+ cells yielded an average around 3.4 ug of DNA. Regarding the study as a whole: CD8+ Simpson's diversity did not differ significantly between patients and controls. Patients had twenty-nine CD8+ CDR3 sequences in common with controls (the shared set).

TCR beta VDJ and CDR3 profiles were obtained from a genomic DNA template. TCRdb re-analysed the reads in MiXCR, keeping a single row per CDR3 protein. The table records 200,000 to 300,000 distinct CDR3 sequences, around 46% of them present only once. A word on this clonotype: Its cognate antigen is unknown. A read error may account for a junction end that differs from germline.

Germline V lookup: CDR1 SGHNT, CDR2 YYREEE (reference sequence). The CDR3 length is 16 residues. Selection for sequencing was limited to patients who had shown CD8+CD57+ cell expansion by flow cytometry. Patients, without exception, had severe acquired aplastic anemia. The chain uses TRBV5-4 and TRBJ2-1; D possibly corresponds to TRBD2 (6 bases). Source material: sorted CD4+, CD8+, or CD8+CD57+ T cells (not recorded which) from PBMCs. The clonotype comes from a human donor with aplastic anemia. DNA for the CDR3: TGTGCCAGCGGCTTATGGGGGGATCCTTTTAACAATGAGCAGTTCTTC. Translated, it gives CASGLWGDPFNNEQFF.